The next 26 T cell receptor beta chains were all read from a single sample in a study of T-cell memory formation after mild COVID-19. MiXCR, applied by TCRdb to the 5' RACE reads, yields one record per CDR3 protein. Counted here are fewer than 300,000 distinct CDR3 sequences, over 15% occurring once; the ten biggest clones make up 20% to 25%. Source material: PBMCs or a T cell subset sorted from them (not recorded which). Receptors were obtained from a man younger than 35 who had mild COVID-19 (a few samples of this study predate the infection). Cell type and time point are not known.

The genes are TRBV12-3 or TRBV12-4 and TRBJ2-3, with TRBD2 identical over 12 bases. Losses at the gene ends were 5 bases for V and 1 base for J; bases not matched to a gene: 4. This CDR3 contains 16 residues. CDR3 amino acids: CASSPRLAGGTDTQYF. The CDR3 nucleotides are TGTGCCAGCAGTCCTAGACTAGCGGGGGGCACAGATACGCAGTATTTT.

The rearrangement joins TRBV7-2 to TRBJ1-5; D is undetermined. Trimming cost V 4 bases and J 4 bases, with 23 bases left between them. The germline V gene has CDR1 SGHTA and CDR2 FQGNSA. The CDR3 has 18 amino acids. The CDR3 region has the DNA TGTGCCAGCAGCTCCCTCGTACCGGATTACACGAAAAATCAGCCCCAGCATTTT. As protein: CASSSLVPDYTKNQPQHF.

This clonotype has a handful of counts. The chain joins TRBV7-3 to TRBJ2-1, with D possibly TRBD1 on 6 matching bases. The CDR3 extends over 14 amino acids. Deletions cut 5 bases from V and 3 bases from J, with 11 bases between. Germline CDR1 SGHTA, CDR2 FQGTGA. This chain's CDR3 is CASSPQGGYNEQFF. The CDR3 DNA reads TGTGCCAGCAGCCCACAGGGTGGCTACAATGAGCAGTTCTTC.

This chain links TRBV14 with TRBJ1-2; TRBD1 aligns across 9 bases. CDR3 length: 18 residues. CDR1 is SGHDN, CDR2 FVKESK, per germline. Trimming at V came to 3 bases and at J to 5 bases, leaving 16 bases not matched to a gene. Here the CDR3 DNA reads TGTGCCAGCAGCCAGGCGGGACAGGGCTTGGATTCGAAATATGGCTACACCTTC. It translates to CASSQAGQGLDSKYGYTF.

The genes are TRBV4-3 and TRBJ2-2, with D possibly being TRBD1 or TRBD2 (5 bases each). This CDR3 has 18 amino acids. The germline V gene has CDR1 LGHNA and CDR2 YSLEER. V was cut by 0 bases and J by 2 bases, with 16 bases left in between. The CDR3, as DNA: TGCGCCAGCAGCCAAGAGACAGCTAGCAAAATCAACACCGGGGAGCTGTTTTTT. It yields the protein CASSQETASKINTGELFF.

This clonotype was detected a few times. The chain links TRBV29-1 to TRBJ2-6; D uncertain. Trimming left V 4 bases short and J 1 base short, with 2 bases between. The CDR3 consists of 12 residues. CDR1 is SQVTM, CDR2 ANQGSEA, per germline. The CDR3 DNA reads TGCAGCGTTGGATCTGGGGCCAACGTCCTGACTTTC. Amino acids: CSVGSGANVLTF. The whole variable domain, remainder taken from reference TRBV29-1 and TRBJ2-6, is SAVISQKPSRDICQRGTSLTIQCQVDSQVTMMFWYRQQPGQSLTLIATANQGSEATYESGFVIDKFPISRPNLTFSTLTVSNMSPEDSSIYLCSVGSGANVLTFGAGSRLTVL.

This clonotype was seen only a few times. The chain is built from TRBV5-1 and TRBJ2-1; unclear D gene. The CDR3 contains 15 residues. V lost 4 bases and J lost 0, with 11 bases in between. CDR1 and CDR2 from the germline V gene are SGHRS and YFSETQ. The CDR3 nucleotides are TGCGCCAGCAGCCCAGAACCTAGCTCCTACAATGAGCAGTTCTTC. It codes for CASSPEPSSYNEQFF.

The V gene is TRBV12-3 or TRBV12-4, the J gene TRBJ2-7; D not certain. The CDR3 loop spans 13 amino acids. The germline V and J ends were trimmed by 6 bases and 7 bases, with 16 bases remaining between them. CDR3 nucleotide sequence: TGTGCCAGCAGCCGCCCCGGAAAATGGGAGCAGTACTTC. It encodes CASSRPGKWEQYF.

The chain has TRBV5-1 and TRBJ1-4; possible D gene TRBD1, 6 bases. The CDR3 runs to 16 residues. V gave up 0 bases and J gave up 3 bases, with 12 bases separating them. The germline V gene encodes CDR1 SGHRS and CDR2 YFSETQ. This chain's CDR3 is CASSLGQAAANEKLFF. The CDR3 region has the DNA TGCGCCAGCAGCTTGGGACAGGCGGCGGCTAATGAAAAACTGTTTTTT.

This clonotype was seen repeatedly, ten times or more. This chain uses TRBV29-1 with TRBJ1-4; D not certain. This CDR3 region has 13 residues. V lost 7 bases and J 7 bases, leaving 16 bases between the germline ends. Looked up from germline, CDR1 is SQVTM and CDR2 is ANQGSEA. CDR3 loop: CSACEPLGEKLFF. The DNA for the CDR3 is TGCAGCGCCTGCGAACCTTTGGGTGAAAAACTGTTTTTT.

This clonotype was seen a handful of times. The rearrangement joins TRBV4-3 to TRBJ2-3, with D uncertain. The CDR3 covers 14 residues. Germline V CDR1 and CDR2: LGHNA, YSLEER. V shed 0 bases and J shed 6 bases, with 10 bases lying between them. The CDR3 loop reads CASSQDRSLDTQYF. Here the CDR3 DNA reads TGCGCCAGCAGCCAAGATAGAAGTCTCGATACGCAGTATTTT.

V usage is TRBV6-5 and J usage is TRBJ1-2; D gene uncertain. This CDR3 has 13 residues. Germline CDR1 MNHEY, CDR2 SVGAGI. V was clipped by 2 bases and J by 4 bases, with 8 bases between them. CDR3 residues: CASSYGGIYGYTF. The CDR3 DNA reads TGTGCCAGCAGTTACGGCGGGATCTATGGCTACACCTTC.

The V gene is TRBV5-1, the J gene TRBJ2-3; D gene unclear. Per the germline V gene, CDR1 is SGHRS and CDR2 is YFSETQ. The CDR3 sequence is 13 residues long. With 6 bases removed from V and 1 base from J, the gap between germline ends came to 9 bases. The CDR3 region is CASTNIGTDTQYF. For the CDR3, the DNA is TGCGCCAGCACAAACATCGGCACAGATACGCAGTATTTT.

This clonotype showed up just a few times. The chain links TRBV2 to TRBJ2-7; no firm D call. Germline V gene sequence: CDR1 SNHLY, CDR2 FYNNEI. The CDR3 contains 11 residues. V was pared by 1 base and J by 6 bases, with 4 bases between. The CDR3 protein is CASSEEGEQYV. As DNA, the CDR3 is TGTGCCAGCAGTGAAGAGGGCGAGCAGTACGTC.

At least ten counts were recorded for this clonotype. This chain joins TRBV12-3 or TRBV12-4 and TRBJ2-3; 10 positions agree with TRBD1. This CDR3 spans 15 amino acids. The J segment lost 1 base and the V segment lost 6 bases, leaving 4 bases of the junction unmatched. In nucleotides, the CDR3 is TGTGCCAGCAGGGGACAGGGGTCTCGCACAGATACGCAGTATTTT. Translated, it gives CASRGQGSRTDTQYF.

This clonotype was picked up many times. The chain combines TRBV7-2 with TRBJ1-3, with D possibly being TRBD1 (5 bases). CDR1 and CDR2 from the germline V gene are SGHTA and FQGNSA. V was cut by 5 bases and J by 0 bases, with 11 bases left in between. The CDR3 is 15 amino acids. The CDR3 reads CASSIGQFSGNTIYF. CDR3 in DNA: TGTGCCAGCAGCATTGGACAATTCTCTGGAAACACCATATATTTT.

This clonotype was seen many times. The CDR3 reads CASSSLGDQETQYF. CDR3 sequence (DNA): TGCGCCAGCAGCTCGCTAGGGGACCAAGAGACCCAGTACTTC. The chain has TRBV5-1 and TRBJ2-5; perhaps TRBD1 as D (5 bases). V was clipped by 3 bases and J by 0 bases, with 9 bases between them. The CDR3 has 14 amino acids. Germline CDR1 reads SGHRS; CDR2 reads YFSETQ.

The gene calls are TRBV12-3 or TRBV12-4 and TRBJ1-2; TRBD1 might be the D (6 bases). The CDR3 totals 14 residues. Trimming stripped 3 bases from V and 8 bases from J, with 16 bases between. CDR3 sequence reads: CASSLRGTTRGYTF. In DNA form, the CDR3 reads TGTGCCAGCAGTTTGAGGGGGACCACTCGAGGCTACACCTTC.

This clonotype was counted only a few times. CDR3 DNA: TGCGCCAGCAGCCAAGGGGCAGGGATATCTGGAAACACCATATATTTT. Residues: CASSQGAGISGNTIYF. The rearrangement links TRBV4-3 to TRBJ1-3; maybe TRBD1 (5 bases). Per the germline V gene, CDR1 is LGHNA and CDR2 is YSLEER. The CDR3 runs 16 residues. V shed 1 base and J shed 1 base, with 11 bases lying between them.

This clonotype was counted a few times. V usage is TRBV12-3 or TRBV12-4 and J usage is TRBJ2-3, with D maybe TRBD2 (5 bases). This CDR3 spans 14 amino acids. V shed 6 bases and J shed 9 bases, with 19 bases lying between them. CDR3 in amino acids: CASRLVTGSGTQYF. For the CDR3, the DNA is TGTGCCAGCAGACTTGTCACCGGGTCGGGGACGCAGTATTTT.

This clonotype was detected a few times. V usage is TRBV12-5 and J usage is TRBJ1-2; D is uncertain. Trimming pared 2 bases from V and 7 bases from J, leaving 14 bases between. Germline values: CDR1 LGHNT, CDR2 FRNRAP. CDR3 length equals 14 residues. This CDR3 is CASGLSPGRGGYTF. In DNA form, the CDR3 reads TGTGCTAGTGGTTTGTCTCCGGGTAGAGGTGGCTACACCTTC.

This clonotype was detected only a few times. The V and J genes are TRBV5-1 and TRBJ2-3; D is uncertain. Germline V gene sequence: CDR1 SGHRS, CDR2 YFSETQ. The CDR3 consists of 14 residues. V was pared by 3 bases and J by 6 bases, with 14 bases between. The CDR3 DNA follows: TGCGCCAGCAGCTCCGGGCCTCTACCGGATACGCAGTATTTT. As protein: CASSSGPLPDTQYF.

This clonotype was observed a handful of times. For the CDR3, the DNA is TGTGCCAGCAGTGAAGGTCCAGATACGCAGTATTTT. Translating gives CASSEGPDTQYF. V gene TRBV2 combines with J gene TRBJ2-3; D gene unclear. Trimming left V 1 base short and J 4 bases short, with 3 bases between. The CDR3 runs 12 residues. Germline CDR1 is SNHLY and CDR2 is FYNNEI.

The V call is TRBV7-2, the J call TRBJ2-1; D is uncertain. Germline V gene data show CDR1 as SGHTA and CDR2 as FQGNSA. V lost 7 bases to trimming and J lost 4 bases, with 14 bases between them. This CDR3 has 14 residues. The CDR3 region is CASTSLGRYNEQFF. The CDR3, as DNA: TGTGCCAGCACCTCCCTGGGTCGTTACAATGAGCAGTTCTTC. The whole variable domain, remainder taken from reference TRBV7-2 and TRBJ2-1, is GAGVSQSPSNKVTEKGKDVELRCDPISGHTALYWYRQSLGQGLEFLIYFQGNSAPDKSGLPSDRFSAERTGGSVSTLTIQRTQQEDSAVYLCASTSLGRYNEQFFGPGTRLTVL.

In its sample, this clonotype was seen a few times. The chain has TRBV25-1 and TRBJ2-1; D is unclear. The V end lost 3 bases, the J end lost 4 bases, and 4 bases lay between the germline ends. CDR3 size: 12 residues. The V gene's germline CDR1 is MGHDK and CDR2 SYGVNS. The CDR3 sequence: CASSDEYNEQFF. DNA for the CDR3: TGTGCCAGCAGTGACGAGTACAATGAGCAGTTCTTC.

The V gene is TRBV4-1, the J gene TRBJ2-1; D is undetermined. Trimming stripped 4 bases from V and 2 bases from J, with 15 bases between. The CDR3 runs to 16 residues. Germline V gene sequence: CDR1 MGHRA, CDR2 YSYEKL. The CDR3 loop is CASSRKGRLPYNEQFF. The CDR3 DNA is TGCGCCAGCAGCCGCAAAGGACGACTCCCCTACAATGAGCAGTTCTTC.